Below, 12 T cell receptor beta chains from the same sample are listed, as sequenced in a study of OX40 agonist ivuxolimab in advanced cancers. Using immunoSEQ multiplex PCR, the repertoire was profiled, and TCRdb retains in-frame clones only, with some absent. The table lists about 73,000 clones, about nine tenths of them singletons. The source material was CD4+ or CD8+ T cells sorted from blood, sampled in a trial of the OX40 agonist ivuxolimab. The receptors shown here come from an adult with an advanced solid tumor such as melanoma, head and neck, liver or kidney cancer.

The CDR3 DNA reads TGTGCCAGCAGTATACGTGGTCCCACCGAAAACATTCAGTACTTC. Encoded protein: CASSIRGPTENIQYF. The gene calls are TRBV28 and TRBJ2-4; D ambiguous. Germline CDR1 and CDR2: MDHEN and SYDVKM. The ends were cut back, 5 bases at V and 5 bases at J, with 16 bases in the middle. The length of the CDR3 is 15 residues.

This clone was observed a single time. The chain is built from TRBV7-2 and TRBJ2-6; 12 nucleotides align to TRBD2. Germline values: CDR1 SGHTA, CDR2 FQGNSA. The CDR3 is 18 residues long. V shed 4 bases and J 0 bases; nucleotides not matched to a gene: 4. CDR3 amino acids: CASSSGLAGSSGANVLTF. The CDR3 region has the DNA TGTGCCAGCAGCTCCGGACTAGCGGGGAGCTCTGGGGCCAACGTCCTGACTTTC.

The CDR3 coding sequence is TGTGCCAGCAGCCACCCAACCTACGAGCAGTACTTC. It yields the protein CASSHPTYEQYF. The V and J genes are TRBV7-2 and TRBJ2-7; D remains unclear. Per germline, CDR1 SGHTA and CDR2 FQGNSA. This CDR3 is 12 amino acids long. V lost 5 bases to trimming and J lost 2 bases, with 7 bases between them.

This CDR3 reads CASDPGQPNTEAFF. The CDR3 DNA reads TGTGCCAGCGATCCGGGACAGCCGAACACTGAAGCTTTCTTT. The V call is TRBV28, the J call TRBJ1-1; 7 nucleotides match TRBD1. The CDR3 consists of 14 residues. Per germline, CDR1 MDHEN and CDR2 SYDVKM. J lost 1 base, V lost 8 bases, and 7 bases had no gene match.

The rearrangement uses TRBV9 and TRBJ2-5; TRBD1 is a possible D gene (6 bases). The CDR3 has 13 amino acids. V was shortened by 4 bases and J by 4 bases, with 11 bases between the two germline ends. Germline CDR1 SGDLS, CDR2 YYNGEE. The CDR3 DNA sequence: TGTGCCAGCAGCAGCGTAGGGGGAGAGACCCAGTACTTC. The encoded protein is CASSSVGGETQYF.

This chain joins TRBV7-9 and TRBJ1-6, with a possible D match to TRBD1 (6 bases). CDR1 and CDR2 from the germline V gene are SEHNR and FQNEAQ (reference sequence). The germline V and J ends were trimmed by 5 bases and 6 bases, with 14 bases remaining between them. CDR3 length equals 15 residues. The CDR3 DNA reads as TGTGCCAGCAGCCCAGACAGGACTTCTAATTCACCCCTCCACTTT. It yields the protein CASSPDRTSNSPLHF.

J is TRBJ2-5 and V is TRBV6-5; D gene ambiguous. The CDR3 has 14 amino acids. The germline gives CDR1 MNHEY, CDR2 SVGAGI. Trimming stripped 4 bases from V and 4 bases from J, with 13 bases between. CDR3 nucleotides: TGTGCCAGCAGTTCCCCCCCATTTCCAGAGACCCAGTACTTC. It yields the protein CASSSPPFPETQYF.

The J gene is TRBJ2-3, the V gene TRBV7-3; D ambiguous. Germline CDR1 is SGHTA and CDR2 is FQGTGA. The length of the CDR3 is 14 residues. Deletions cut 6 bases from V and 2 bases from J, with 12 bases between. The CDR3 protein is CASSRRGATDTQYF. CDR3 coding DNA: TGTGCCAGCAGTCGGAGAGGCGCCACAGATACGCAGTATTTT.

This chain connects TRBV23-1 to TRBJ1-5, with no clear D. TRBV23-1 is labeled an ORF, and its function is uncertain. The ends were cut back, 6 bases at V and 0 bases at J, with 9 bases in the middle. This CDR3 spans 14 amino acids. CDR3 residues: CASRKGHSNQPQHF. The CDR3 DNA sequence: TGCGCCAGCAGGAAAGGTCATAGCAATCAGCCCCAGCATTTT.

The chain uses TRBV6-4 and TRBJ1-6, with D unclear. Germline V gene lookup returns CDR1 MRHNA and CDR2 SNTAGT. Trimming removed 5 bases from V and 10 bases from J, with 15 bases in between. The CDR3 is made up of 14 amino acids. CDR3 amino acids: CASSNRAKNSPLHF. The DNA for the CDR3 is TGTGCCAGCAGTAACCGGGCAAAAAACTCACCCCTCCACTTT.

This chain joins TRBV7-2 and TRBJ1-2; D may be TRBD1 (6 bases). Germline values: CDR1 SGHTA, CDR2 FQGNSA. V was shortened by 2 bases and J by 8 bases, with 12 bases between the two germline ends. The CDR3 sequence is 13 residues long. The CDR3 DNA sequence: TGTGCCAGCAGCTTAATGGAGGGGGAAGGCTACACCTTC. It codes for CASSLMEGEGYTF.

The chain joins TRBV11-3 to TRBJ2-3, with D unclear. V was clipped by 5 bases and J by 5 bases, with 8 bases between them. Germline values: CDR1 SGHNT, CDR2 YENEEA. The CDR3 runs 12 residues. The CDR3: CASSRGGDTQYF. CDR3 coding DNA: TGTGCCAGCAGCCGAGGTGGAGATACGCAGTATTTT.